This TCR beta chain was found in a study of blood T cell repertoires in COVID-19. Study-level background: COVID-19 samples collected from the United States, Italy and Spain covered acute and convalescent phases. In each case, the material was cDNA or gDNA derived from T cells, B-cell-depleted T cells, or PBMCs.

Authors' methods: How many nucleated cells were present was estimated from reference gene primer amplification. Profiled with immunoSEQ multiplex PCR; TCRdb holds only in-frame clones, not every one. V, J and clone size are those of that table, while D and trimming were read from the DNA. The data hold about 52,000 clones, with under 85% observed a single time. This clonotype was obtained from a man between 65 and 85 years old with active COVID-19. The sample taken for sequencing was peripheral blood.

CDR3 in amino acids: CASSQGLNTEAFF. The DNA for the CDR3 is TGTGCCAGCAGTCAGGGGTTGAACACTGAAGCTTTCTTT. This chain connects TRBV12-3 or TRBV12-4 to TRBJ1-1, with D possibly being TRBD1 (6 bases). CDR3 size: 13 residues. V lost 5 bases and J 0 bases, leaving 7 bases between the germline ends.